These 21 T cell receptor beta chains were all obtained from the same sample, sequenced in a study of identical twins (dated by TCRdb to 2016 to 2017). Receptor amplification or capture employed 5' RACE. The reads were generated on an Illumina HiSeq 2000. Starting from the raw public reads, TCRdb applied fastp trimming at Q25, assembled clones with MiXCR and retained in-frame beta chains. Records with the same CDR3 protein are collapsed into one entry carrying the most frequent genes and DNA. The sample table lists 1.5 million to 2 million distinct CDR3 sequences, 32% of them with a count of one. Under 0.35% of the sample goes to the ten largest clones. The material sequenced was cord blood. Source of these receptors: a newborn girl in good health.

This sequence joins TRBV20-1 and TRBJ2-7, with TRBD2 matching over 11 bases. This CDR3 spans 15 amino acids. Germline-derived CDR1 and CDR2 are DFQATT and SNEGSKA (reference sequence). The trim removed 2 bases at V and 0 bases at J, leaving 3 bases unmatched. Here the CDR3 reads CSARPGLAGSYEQYF. CDR3 DNA sequence: TGCAGTGCTAGACCCGGACTAGCGGGCTCCTACGAGCAGTACTTC.

This clonotype was found a few times. The chain uses TRBV29-1 and TRBJ2-2; no clear D gene. The CDR3 consists of 15 residues. CDR1 and CDR2 from the germline V gene are SQVTM and ANQGSEA. Trimming took off 2 bases at V and 0 bases at J, with 10 bases between the two ends. The CDR3 protein is CSVEIAVPNTGELFF. CDR3 DNA sequence: TGCAGCGTTGAAATCGCAGTCCCGAACACCGGGGAGCTGTTTTTT.

This clonotype was seen many times. The chain links TRBV11-2 to TRBJ2-3; 9 nucleotides match TRBD2. CDR3 length: 15 residues. V gave up 4 bases and J gave up 1 base; unmatched junction bases: 3. Looked up from germline, CDR1 is SGHAT and CDR2 is FQNNGV. CDR3 in amino acids: CASSSRLAGTDTQYF. DNA of the CDR3: TGTGCCAGCAGCTCCCGACTAGCGGGCACAGATACGCAGTATTTT. Full variable domain (missing parts from reference TRBV11-2 and TRBJ2-3): EAGVAQSPRYKIIEKRQSVAFWCNPISGHATLYWYQQILGQGPKLLIQFQNNGVVDDSQLPKDRFSAERLKGVDSTLKIQPAKLEDSAVYLCASSSRLAGTDTQYFGPGTRLTVL.

V and J are TRBV10-1 and TRBJ2-1, with 9 bases identical to TRBD2. This CDR3 is built from 16 residues. Germline V gene lookup returns CDR1 WNHNN and CDR2 SYGVQD (reference sequence). V lost 3 bases, J lost 6 bases, and 9 bases stayed unmatched. The CDR3 reads CASSDLGTSRSNEQFF. The DNA of the CDR3 is TGCGCCAGCAGTGATTTAGGGACTAGCCGGAGCAATGAGCAGTTCTTC.

This clonotype has just a few counts. CDR3 DNA sequence: TGTGCCAGCAGCACAATATTAGGGGGGAATGAGCAGTTCTTC. It codes for CASSTILGGNEQFF. The chain joins TRBV28 to TRBJ2-1; D possibly uses TRBD1 or TRBD2 (6 bases each). The CDR3 extends over 14 amino acids. Trimming took off 6 bases at V and 7 bases at J, with 16 bases between the two ends. The germline V gene encodes CDR1 MDHEN and CDR2 SYDVKM. Based on the CDR3 plus reference TRBV28 and TRBJ2-1, the full variable domain is DVKVTQSSRYLVKRTGEKVFLECVQDMDHENMFWYRQDPGLGLRLIYFSYDVKMKEKGDIPEGYSVSREKKERFSLILESASTNQTSMYLCASSTILGGNEQFFGPGTRLTVL.

The chain is built from TRBV20-1 and TRBJ2-5, with no clear D. Between the trimmed V and J ends, which lost 5 bases and 2 bases, there was a span of 9 bases. Germline values: CDR1 DFQATT, CDR2 SNEGSKA (reference sequence). The CDR3 is 12 amino acids. DNA of the CDR3: TGCAGTGCTGGGCACAAGCAAGAGACCCAGTACTTC. Translated, it gives CSAGHKQETQYF.

The chain joins TRBV27 to TRBJ2-1, with 9 bases lining up with TRBD1. The V segment lost 8 bases and the J segment 8 bases; nucleotides outside the gene matches: 13. This CDR3 has 15 residues. The germline V gene has CDR1 MNHEY and CDR2 SMNVEV (reference sequence). CDR3 coding DNA: TGTGCCAGCCAAAAACCGGGACAGGGACGCGATGAGCAGTTCTTC. This sequence encodes CASQKPGQGRDEQFF.

The rearrangement links TRBV28 to TRBJ2-1, with D possibly being TRBD2 (5 bases). This CDR3 region has 16 residues. Germline-derived CDR1 and CDR2 are MDHEN and SYDVKM. V was pared by 6 bases and J by 6 bases, with 21 bases between. This CDR3 reads CASSSPGILNFNEQFF. DNA for the CDR3: TGTGCCAGCAGCTCCCCCGGGATCTTGAACTTCAATGAGCAGTTCTTC.

V usage is TRBV20-1 and J usage is TRBJ1-4; D is perhaps TRBD1 (5 bases). CDR3 length: 11 amino acids. Germline CDR1 and CDR2: DFQATT and SNEGSKA (reference sequence). V lost 0 bases and J 11 bases, leaving 7 bases between the germline ends. This chain's CDR3 is CSARDGGKLFF. In DNA form, the CDR3 reads TGCAGTGCTAGAGATGGGGGGAAACTGTTTTTT.

The chain links TRBV13 to TRBJ2-3; 13 bases map to TRBD2. Germline CDR1 is PRHDT and CDR2 is FYEKMQ (reference sequence). CDR3 length: 16 amino acids. The V and J ends lost 4 bases and 4 bases, in that order; junction bases with no gene match: 5. The CDR3 region has the DNA TGTGCCAGCAGCTCGGGACTAGCGGGGCCGGCAGATACGCAGTATTTT. This encodes CASSSGLAGPADTQYF.

This chain joins TRBV20-1 and TRBJ2-1; D might be TRBD2 (6 bases). CDR1 is DFQATT, CDR2 SNEGSKA, per germline (reference sequence). Trimming pared 3 bases from V and 0 bases from J, leaving 21 bases between. The CDR3 has 18 residues. The CDR3 DNA follows: TGCAGTGCTAGGCCGGGACTGCCACCCCACAGCTCCTACAATGAGCAGTTCTTC. This codes for CSARPGLPPHSSYNEQFF.

This clonotype showed up just a few times. The chain uses TRBV20-1 and TRBJ2-1; D not certain. The CDR3 runs to 13 residues. V lost 3 bases and J lost 8, with 14 bases in between. CDR1 DFQATT and CDR2 SNEGSKA come from the germline V gene (reference sequence). Here the CDR3 reads CSASPDAGDEQFF. In DNA, the CDR3 is TGCAGTGCTAGCCCCGACGCAGGCGATGAGCAGTTCTTC.

The V gene is TRBV20-1, the J gene TRBJ1-1; 8 bases agree with TRBD1. In germline, CDR1 is DFQATT, CDR2 SNEGSKA (reference sequence). The ends lost 1 base at V and 5 bases at J; junction bases unmatched: 12. This CDR3 is 16 amino acids long. The CDR3, as DNA: TGCAGTGCTAGAGTCAGGGGGCGCGTCGTTGGGACTGAAGCTTTCTTT. Protein sequence: CSARVRGRVVGTEAFF.

The table lists this clonotype with many counts. This sequence joins TRBV29-1 and TRBJ1-1; TRBD1 might be the D (5 bases). V was shortened by 7 bases and J by 2 bases, with 14 bases between the two germline ends. From germline, CDR1 is SQVTM and CDR2 ANQGSEA. The CDR3 covers 13 residues. As DNA, the CDR3 is TGCAGCGGACGAGACAGTCCCAACACTGAAGCTTTCTTT. It encodes CSGRDSPNTEAFF.

The V gene is TRBV4-1, the J gene TRBJ1-4; maybe TRBD1 (6 bases). CDR3 length: 16 residues. V gave up 1 base and J gave up 8 bases, with 17 bases separating them. Germline V gene data show CDR1 as MGHRA and CDR2 as YSYEKL. The CDR3 region has the DNA TGCGCCAGCAGCCAAGGACCTCGGGACAAGGGGGAAAAACTGTTTTTT. Translating it yields CASSQGPRDKGEKLFF.

About this clonotype itself: A read error is possible here, since a much larger clone lies one base away. This chain uses TRBV5-1 with TRBJ2-7; D might be TRBD1 (5 bases). The CDR3 covers 16 residues. The germline gives CDR1 SGHRS, CDR2 YFSETQ. As DNA, the CDR3 is TGCGCCAGCAGCTCCAGACAGTGGATAGTGTCCTACAAGCAGTACTTC. Residues: CASSSRQWIVSYKQYF.

This clonotype has only a few counts. The chain has TRBV9 and TRBJ2-6; no clear D. CDR3 length equals 15 residues. The V end lost 5 bases, the J end lost 0 bases, and 9 bases lay between the germline ends. CDR1 is SGDLS, CDR2 YYNGEE, per germline. The CDR3 DNA reads TGTGCCAGCAGGGACGTCCTCTCTGGGGCCAACGTCCTGACTTTC. This encodes CASRDVLSGANVLTF.

This sequence joins TRBV5-1 and TRBJ2-4; D is unresolved. Germline-derived CDR1 and CDR2 are SGHRS and YFSETQ. The CDR3 contains 15 residues. Trimming shortened V by 3 bases and J by 1 base, and 11 bases separated the two germline ends. CDR3 nucleotide sequence: TGCGCCAGCAGCTCCCAAGTGGGGGCCAAAAACATTCAGTACTTC. Its protein is CASSSQVGAKNIQYF.

The V call is TRBV20-1, the J call TRBJ1-5; tentatively, D is TRBD1 (5 bases). Germline CDR1 is DFQATT and CDR2 is SNEGSKA (reference sequence). This CDR3 contains 17 residues. The V end lost 3 bases, the J end lost 0 bases, and 18 bases lay between the germline ends. This CDR3 reads CSARGHGANLSNQPQHF. In nucleotides, the CDR3 is TGCAGTGCTAGGGGGCACGGGGCCAACCTTAGCAATCAGCCCCAGCATTTT.

The sample holds a few counts of this clonotype. The CDR3 bases are TGCAGTGCTCGCCAGAGGGAAGACTACGAGCAGTACTTC. It is translated as CSARQREDYEQYF. The V call is TRBV20-1, the J call TRBJ2-7, with D perhaps TRBD2 (5 bases). Germline CDR1 and CDR2: DFQATT and SNEGSKA (reference sequence). The V end was cut by 5 bases, the J end by 3 bases, with 14 bases between. CDR3 length: 13 residues.

The chain uses TRBV6-2 or TRBV6-3 and TRBJ1-4; 7 bases map to TRBD1. Germline loops: CDR1 MNHEY, CDR2 SVGEGT. This CDR3 has 16 residues. J gave up 0 bases and V 6 bases, and 7 bases lay outside the gene matches. Here the CDR3 reads CASRYDRDATNEKLFF. CDR3 sequence (DNA): TGTGCCAGCAGATACGACAGGGATGCAACTAATGAAAAACTGTTTTTT.